These 16 T cell receptor beta chains came from one sample sequenced in a study of T-cell reconstitution after alpha-beta-depleted transplantation in children. Molecular barcoding with unique molecular identifiers was used for the TCRbeta library. TCRdb re-derived calls from the PCR reads in MiXCR, one entry per CDR3 protein. The profile shows roughly 610,000 distinct CDR3 sequences, 8% to 11% of them singletons. The sequencing here drew on PBMCs from the stem cell graft donor, taken from the stem cell graft. These TCRs come from a human donor who donated a stem cell graft to a child with acute myeloid leukemia.

This clonotype has ten or more counts. J is TRBJ1-1 and V is TRBV12-3 or TRBV12-4; D not resolved. V was clipped by 5 bases and J by 0 bases, with 10 bases between them. The CDR3 runs to 14 residues. The CDR3 spells CASSPDGMNTEAFF. CDR3 bases: TGTGCCAGCAGTCCGGACGGCATGAACACTGAAGCTTTCTTT.

This clonotype has just a few counts. The rearrangement joins TRBV20-1 to TRBJ2-6, with D tentatively TRBD2 (7 bases). The CDR3 totals 17 residues. Trimming removed 4 bases from V and 4 bases from J, with 20 bases in between. Germline V gives CDR1 DFQATT, CDR2 SNEGSKA (reference sequence). In nucleotides, the CDR3 is TGCAGTGCTACCCCACTGGGGGGGGCGGAAGGGGCCAACGTCCTGACTTTC. Its protein is CSATPLGGAEGANVLTF.

This clonotype occurred many times. The chain joins TRBV9 to TRBJ2-7; D gene unclear. Trimming took off 0 bases at V and 0 bases at J, with 7 bases between the two ends. Germline V lookup: CDR1 SGDLS, CDR2 YYNGEE. The CDR3 length is 14 residues. In DNA, the CDR3 is TGTGCCAGCAGCGTAGCACGGAACTCCTACGAGCAGTACTTC. It specifies CASSVARNSYEQYF.

The V call is TRBV20-1, the J call TRBJ2-2; D is possibly TRBD1 (5 bases). The CDR3 loop spans 14 amino acids. With 6 bases removed from V and 3 bases from J, the gap between germline ends came to 14 bases. The germline gives CDR1 DFQATT, CDR2 SNEGSKA (reference sequence). For the CDR3, the DNA is TGCAGTGCATCTACAGGTACCGACACCGGGGAGCTGTTTTTT. The encoded protein is CSASTGTDTGELFF.

In its sample, this clonotype was seen many times. V usage is TRBV20-1 and J usage is TRBJ1-5; D not certain. CDR1 DFQATT and CDR2 SNEGSKA come from the germline V gene (reference sequence). The CDR3 covers 13 residues. Trimming stripped 4 bases from V and 5 bases from J, with 12 bases between. The CDR3 spells CSATVQPHQPQHF. The CDR3 nucleotides are TGCAGTGCTACGGTCCAGCCCCATCAGCCCCAGCATTTT.

The chain uses TRBV13 and TRBJ2-5; 9 bases fit TRBD2. Germline lookup yields CDR1 PRHDT and CDR2 FYEKMQ (reference sequence). CDR3 length: 17 amino acids. With V trimmed by 5 bases and J by 5 bases, 15 bases remained unmatched. CDR3 protein: CASSESSSGIRVETQYF. Written as DNA, the CDR3 is TGTGCCAGCAGCGAGAGTTCTAGCGGGATAAGGGTTGAGACCCAGTACTTC.

This clonotype was counted at least ten times. The rearrangement joins TRBV9 to TRBJ1-1; a weak D match, TRBD1 (5 bases). Germline CDR1 is SGDLS and CDR2 is YYNGEE. The CDR3 has 13 amino acids. The V and J ends lost 0 bases and 3 bases respectively, with 6 bases between them. This chain's CDR3 is CASSVGGDTEAFF. CDR3 coding DNA: TGTGCCAGCAGCGTAGGAGGGGACACTGAAGCTTTCTTT.

The chain is built from TRBV7-2 and TRBJ2-6, with TRBD1 matching 11 bases. Germline V gives CDR1 SGHTA, CDR2 FQGNSA. The CDR3 is 16 amino acids. J gave up 0 bases and V 10 bases, and 5 bases lay outside the gene matches. CDR3 bases: TGTGCCACCCAGGACAGGGGGCTCTCTGGGGCCAACGTCCTGACTTTC. Encoded protein: CATQDRGLSGANVLTF.

This clonotype showed up just a few times. The rearrangement links TRBV30 to TRBJ1-6; no clear D. The CDR3 covers 13 residues. With 2 bases removed from V and 8 bases from J, the gap between germline ends came to 10 bases. Germline CDR1 is GTSNPN and CDR2 is SVGIG (reference sequence). This CDR3 reads CAWSPTGDSPLHF. The DNA for the CDR3 is TGTGCCTGGAGTCCAACGGGAGATTCACCCCTCCACTTT.

This clonotype was counted ten times or more. This chain connects TRBV3-1 to TRBJ1-5; D remains unclear. Deletions cut 0 bases from V and 0 bases from J, with 6 bases between. The CDR3 extends over 15 amino acids. In germline, CDR1 is LGHDT, CDR2 YNNKEL (reference sequence). CDR3 region: CASSQETGSNQPQHF. CDR3 bases: TGTGCCAGCAGCCAAGAGACCGGTAGCAATCAGCCCCAGCATTTT.

This clonotype was detected only a few times. The V and J genes are TRBV29-1 and TRBJ2-4; D uncertain. CDR1 and CDR2 from the germline V gene are SQVTM and ANQGSEA. V shed 4 bases and J shed 0 bases, with 13 bases lying between them. The CDR3 totals 15 residues. The CDR3 here is CSVVGARLAKNIQYF. CDR3 in DNA: TGCAGCGTTGTTGGTGCGCGACTAGCCAAAAACATTCAGTACTTC.

This clonotype was recorded many times. The chain couples TRBV4-2 to TRBJ2-5; maybe TRBD2 (5 bases). The germline V gene has CDR1 LGHNA and CDR2 YNFKEQ. Trimming removed 1 base at V and 5 bases at J, with 20 bases between. The CDR3 is made up of 17 amino acids. The CDR3 DNA reads as TGTGCCAGCAGCCAAGCGACGATGAGGGATGGAAGGGAGACCCAGTACTTC. Its protein is CASSQATMRDGRETQYF.

This clonotype was found many times. This chain joins TRBV20-1 and TRBJ2-5; TRBD2 matches at 9 bases. In germline, CDR1 is DFQATT, CDR2 SNEGSKA (reference sequence). The length of the CDR3 is 14 residues. V was clipped by 4 bases and J by 5 bases; unmatched bases: 8. As DNA, the CDR3 is TGCAGTGCTAACCCACTAGCGGGCGGGGAGACCCAGTACTTC. Translated: CSANPLAGGETQYF.

This clonotype is categorized as medium-sized. This chain links TRBV28 with TRBJ2-5; 8 bases match TRBD1. The junction had 15 bases not matched to a gene; V was cut back by 6 bases and J by 6 bases. CDR3 size: 16 residues. The germline V gene has CDR1 MDHEN and CDR2 SYDVKM. The CDR3 region has the DNA TGTGCCAGCAGCATACACCTAGTGGACAGGGCCCAGACCCAGTACTTC. Protein sequence: CASSIHLVDRAQTQYF.

For the CDR3, the DNA is TGTGCCAGCAGAGTAGCGGGAGGGCGCGGTGGCGAGCAGTACTTC. Translated: CASRVAGGRGGEQYF. This chain uses TRBV6-1 with TRBJ2-7; 11 positions agree with TRBD2. Per the germline V gene, CDR1 is MNHNS and CDR2 is SASEGT. V lost 6 bases to trimming and J lost 6 bases; unmatched junction nucleotides: 10. The CDR3 covers 15 residues.

The chain joins TRBV5-1 to TRBJ2-1, with TRBD2 as a possible D gene (5 bases). There are 15 residues in the CDR3. Germline loops: CDR1 SGHRS, CDR2 YFSETQ. Trimming left V 9 bases short and J 0 bases short, with 16 bases between. The CDR3 nucleotides read TGCGCCACCTTCGACGGGGTTAGCTCCTACAATGAGCAGTTCTTC. Protein product: CATFDGVSSYNEQFF.